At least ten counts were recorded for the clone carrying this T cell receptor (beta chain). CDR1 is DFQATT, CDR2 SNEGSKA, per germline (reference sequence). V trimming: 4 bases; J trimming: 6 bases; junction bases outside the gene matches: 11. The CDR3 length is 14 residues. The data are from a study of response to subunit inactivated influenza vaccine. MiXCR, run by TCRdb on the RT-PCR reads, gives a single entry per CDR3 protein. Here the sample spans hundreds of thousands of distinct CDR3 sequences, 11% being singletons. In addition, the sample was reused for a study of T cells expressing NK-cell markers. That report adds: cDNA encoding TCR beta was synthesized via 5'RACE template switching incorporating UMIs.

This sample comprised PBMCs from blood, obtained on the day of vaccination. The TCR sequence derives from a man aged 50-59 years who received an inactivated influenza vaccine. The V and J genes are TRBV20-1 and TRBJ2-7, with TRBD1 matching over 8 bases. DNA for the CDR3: TGCAGTGCTAACCCCGGACAGGGATCGGGCGAGCAGTACTTC. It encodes CSANPGQGSGEQYF.